This TCR beta chain was retrieved from a study of T cell responses to AZD1222 COVID-19 vaccine. Whole-study findings and limits: After the peak T cell response, and only then, were repertoires sampled. There were mostly white British donors and more females than males, and clonal diversity was possibly underestimated. The reported proportion of spike-specific TCRs targeting unmutated variant regions was nearly half. Spike-wide vaccine-associated CD4 TCRs dominated at 160-218 and 743-854.

About this clone itself: The antigen remains undetermined.

Here immunoSEQ multiplex PCR was the method, and the copy in TCRdb shows in-frame clones only, minus some. The table shows approximately 150,000 clones, with about nine tenths occurring only once. Germline loops: CDR1 SGHDT, CDR2 YYEEEE. This CDR3 has 15 residues. Trimming took 3 bases from V and 4 from J, leaving 16 bases between them. The gene calls are TRBV5-6 and TRBJ1-2; D is undetermined. The clonotype was recovered from an adult who received the AZD1222 COVID-19 vaccine. The sequenced sample was peripheral blood, obtained 28 days after the second AZD1222 dose. The CDR3 sequence: CASSSAWAGGYGYTF. DNA for the CDR3: TGTGCCAGCAGCTCGGCTTGGGCGGGTGGCTATGGCTACACCTTC.